Listed below are T cell receptor beta chains from one sample, sequenced in a study of molecular identifiers for immune sequencing clone quantification. TCRdb called the PCR reads again in MiXCR, with one record for every CDR3 protein. There are fewer than 350,000 distinct CDR3 sequences in the sample; about a quarter occur only once, and about 0.74% lies in the top ten. Sequenced sample: naive CD8+ T cells from blood, with Jurkat cell RNA spiked in. These receptors originate from a human donor in good health. Some libraries in this study had Jurkat cell RNA spiked in. Each CDR3 is given with its conserved first and last residue. Each record gives: V gene, clone size, J gene, D gene, CDR3 protein, CDR3 DNA. The D gene is left open where the match is weak. Clone size appears in some rows only: once, few, many, or a class for an expanded clone.

V: TRBV4-3; size: .; J: TRBJ1-4; D: .; CDR3: CASSQDRRGDEKLFF; DNA: TGCGCCAGCAGCCAAGATCGCAGGGGTGATGAAAAACTGTTTTTT
V: TRBV27; size: .; J: TRBJ2-7; D: .; CDR3: CASHPAVSSYEQYF; DNA: TGTGCCAGCCATCCCGCGGTCAGCTCCTACGAGCAGTACTTC
V: TRBV7-2; size: many; J: TRBJ1-5; D: .; CDR3: CASSLVPGGQGNQPQHF; DNA: TGTGCCAGCAGCTTAGTTCCCGGGGGGCAGGGCAATCAGCCCCAGCATTTT
V: TRBV5-1; size: few; J: TRBJ2-3; D: TRBD2; CDR3: CASSPAEGGEADTQYF; DNA: TGCGCCAGCAGCCCTGCTGAGGGAGGGGAGGCAGATACGCAGTATTTT
V: TRBV19; size: once; J: TRBJ2-7; D: .; CDR3: CASSLSANTRSEQCF; DNA: TGTGCCAGTAGTCTCTCGGCCAACACTAGGTCCGAGCAGTGCTTC
V: TRBV7-6; size: .; J: TRBJ2-7; D: TRBD2; CDR3: CASRQTAGGLGGEQYF; DNA: TGTGCCAGCAGACAAACAGCGGGGGGGCTGGGCGGCGAGCAGTACTTC
V: TRBV20-1; size: few; J: TRBJ2-7; D: .; CDR3: CSAKESGTYEQYF; DNA: TGCAGTGCTAAAGAATCGGGAACCTACGAGCAGTACTTC
V: TRBV29-1; size: many; J: TRBJ2-1; D: .; CDR3: CSVEEGTADNEQFF; DNA: TGCAGCGTTGAAGAGGGAACAGCGGACAATGAGCAGTTCTTC
V: TRBV12-3/TRBV12-4; size: few; J: TRBJ2-3; D: TRBD2; CDR3: CASTSPGLSTDTQYF; DNA: TGTGCCAGTACCTCCCCGGGACTAAGCACAGATACGCAGTATTTT
V: TRBV27; size: few; J: TRBJ2-6; D: .; CDR3: CASSFVASGANVLTF; DNA: TGTGCCAGCAGTTTTGTTGCCTCTGGGGCCAACGTCCTGACTTTC
V: TRBV5-4; size: many; J: TRBJ1-1; D: .; CDR3: CASSMWGEDTEAFF; DNA: TGTGCCAGCAGCATGTGGGGGGAGGACACTGAAGCTTTCTTT
V: TRBV12-3/TRBV12-4; size: .; J: TRBJ1-5; D: .; CDR3: CASSFADSNQPQHF; DNA: TGTGCCAGCAGTTTCGCGGATAGCAATCAGCCCCAGCATTTT
V: TRBV7-9; size: .; J: TRBJ2-7; D: TRBD1; CDR3: CASSSTYVGTGDYEQYF; DNA: TGTGCCAGCAGCTCAACGTATGTTGGGACAGGGGACTACGAGCAGTACTTC
V: TRBV20-1; size: .; J: TRBJ2-6; D: .; CDR3: CSARDRETGANVLTF; DNA: TGCAGTGCTAGAGATAGGGAAACTGGGGCCAACGTCCTGACTTTC
V: TRBV6-2/TRBV6-3; size: once; J: TRBJ2-3; D: TRBD1; CDR3: CASSYLADRGPTDTQYF; DNA: TGTGCCAGCAGTTACTTGGCTGACAGGGGCCCCACAGATACGCAGTATTTT
V: TRBV24-1; size: .; J: TRBJ2-3; D: TRBD1; CDR3: CATSDTTGQGTDTQYF; DNA: TGTGCCACCAGTGACACTACGGGACAGGGCACAGATACGCAGTATTTT
V: TRBV5-6; size: many; J: TRBJ2-1; D: TRBD2; CDR3: CASSYGLAGWHNEQFF; DNA: TGTGCCAGCAGCTACGGACTAGCGGGGTGGCACAATGAGCAGTTCTTC
V: TRBV12-3/TRBV12-4; size: many; J: TRBJ2-3; D: .; CDR3: CASSFEAVFLHTQYF; DNA: TGTGCCAGCAGTTTTGAAGCGGTTTTTCTCCATACGCAGTATTTT
V: TRBV18; size: few; J: TRBJ1-4; D: TRBD1; CDR3: CASSPWDRNEKLFF; DNA: TGTGCCAGCTCACCATGGGACAGAAATGAAAAACTGTTTTTT
V: TRBV14; size: many; J: TRBJ2-7; D: .; CDR3: CASKQGHEQYF; DNA: TGTGCCAGCAAGCAGGGCCACGAGCAGTACTTC
V: TRBV24-1; size: few; J: TRBJ2-5; D: .; CDR3: CATSDGQGPGSETQYF; DNA: TGTGCCACCAGTGATGGGCAGGGGCCCGGGTCGGAGACCCAGTACTTC
V: TRBV7-9; size: few; J: TRBJ2-5; D: .; CDR3: CASRTGSGTQYF; DNA: TGTGCCAGCAGGACTGGCTCAGGGACCCAGTACTTC
V: TRBV9; size: .; J: TRBJ1-5; D: TRBD1; CDR3: CASSTDRVLNQPQHF; DNA: TGTGCCAGCAGCACCGACAGGGTACTCAATCAGCCCCAGCATTTT
V: TRBV7-2; size: many; J: TRBJ2-1; D: .; CDR3: CASSLGFNEQFF; DNA: TGTGCCAGCAGCTTAGGGTTCAATGAGCAGTTCTTC
V: TRBV11-1; size: few; J: TRBJ2-7; D: .; CDR3: CASSQTLSTYVLYEQYF; DNA: TGTGCCAGCAGCCAGACATTATCGACATATGTCCTCTACGAGCAGTACTTC
V: TRBV27; size: few; J: TRBJ2-3; D: .; CDR3: CASSFMPGGTDTQYF; DNA: TGTGCCAGCAGTTTTATGCCAGGGGGCACAGATACGCAGTATTTT
V: TRBV4-3; size: .; J: TRBJ2-3; D: .; CDR3: CASSPAKGAGTDTQYF; DNA: TGCGCCAGCAGCCCAGCGAAGGGAGCGGGCACAGATACGCAGTATTTT
V: TRBV28; size: many; J: TRBJ1-4; D: .; CDR3: CATDPSGTNEKLFF; DNA: TGTGCCACAGACCCATCCGGGACTAATGAAAAACTGTTTTTT
V: TRBV7-9; size: .; J: TRBJ2-5; D: .; CDR3: CASSSLTDLTQYF; DNA: TGTGCCAGCAGCTCCCTCACCGACTTGACCCAGTACTTC
V: TRBV10-3; size: few; J: TRBJ1-1; D: .; CDR3: CATIQDAGTEAFF; DNA: TGTGCCACGATCCAGGACGCAGGTACTGAAGCTTTCTTT
V: TRBV7-7; size: .; J: TRBJ2-3; D: TRBD2; CDR3: CARRRGGAGTDPQYF; DNA: TGTGCCCGCCGCCGGGGGGGGGCCGGCACAGATCCGCAGTATTTT
V: TRBV12-3/TRBV12-4; size: .; J: TRBJ2-7; D: .; CDR3: CASSTQTSLYEQYF; DNA: TGTGCCAGCAGTACCCAGACTAGTCTCTACGAGCAGTACTTC
V: TRBV7-9; size: .; J: TRBJ2-2; D: .; CDR3: CASSPRDANTGELFF; DNA: TGTGCCAGCAGCCCCCGAGACGCGAACACCGGGGAGCTGTTTTTT
V: TRBV5-5; size: many; J: TRBJ1-1; D: .; CDR3: CASSFSGTLNTEAFF; DNA: TGTGCCAGCAGCTTTTCAGGCACTTTGAACACTGAAGCTTTCTTT
V: TRBV10-3; size: .; J: TRBJ2-5; D: TRBD2; CDR3: CAIGSGLAGGRQETQYF; DNA: TGTGCCATCGGATCGGGACTAGCGGGGGGGAGGCAAGAGACCCAGTACTTC
V: TRBV28; size: .; J: TRBJ2-7; D: TRBD2; CDR3: CASSLPEGAGGHYEQYF; DNA: TGTGCCAGCAGTCTCCCTGAAGGAGCGGGAGGTCATTACGAGCAGTACTTC
V: TRBV25-1; size: .; J: TRBJ1-1; D: .; CDR3: CASSEGSLKPAEAFF; DNA: TGTGCCAGCAGTGAGGGGTCCCTTAAGCCCGCTGAAGCTTTCTTT
V: TRBV5-1; size: .; J: TRBJ2-5; D: .; CDR3: CASSLGARGETQYF; DNA: TGCGCCAGCAGCTTGGGCGCCAGAGGAGAGACCCAGTACTTC
V: TRBV28; size: many; J: TRBJ2-2; D: .; CDR3: CASSFRLGNTGELFF; DNA: TGTGCCAGCAGTTTTCGTCTAGGAAACACCGGGGAGCTGTTTTTT
V: TRBV9; size: many; J: TRBJ1-5; D: .; CDR3: CASSVGVREPQHF; DNA: TGTGCCAGCAGCGTAGGGGTCAGGGAGCCCCAGCATTTT
V: TRBV14; size: few; J: TRBJ2-2; D: TRBD2; CDR3: CASSPTSVNTGELFF; DNA: TGTGCCAGCAGCCCCACTAGCGTGAACACCGGGGAGCTGTTTTTT
V: TRBV28; size: many; J: TRBJ1-5; D: .; CDR3: CASSLTPTGREGSNQPQHF; DNA: TGTGCCAGCAGTTTAACCCCTACTGGAAGGGAAGGGAGCAATCAGCCCCAGCATTTT
V: TRBV7-9; size: .; J: TRBJ2-7; D: TRBD1; CDR3: CASSQPGQGIYEQYF; DNA: TGTGCCAGCAGCCAACCGGGACAGGGAATCTACGAGCAGTACTTC
V: TRBV27; size: .; J: TRBJ2-6; D: TRBD2; CDR3: CASSLWGEGIRSGANVLTF; DNA: TGTGCCAGCAGTTTGTGGGGGGAGGGGATACGATCTGGGGCCAACGTCCTGACTTTC
V: TRBV30; size: few; J: TRBJ1-3; D: .; CDR3: CAWTPAGNTIYF; DNA: TGTGCCTGGACCCCAGCCGGAAACACCATATATTTT
V: TRBV7-6; size: .; J: TRBJ2-5; D: .; CDR3: CASSLVPAPQETQYF; DNA: TGTGCCAGCAGCTTAGTTCCAGCGCCCCAAGAGACCCAGTACTTC
V: TRBV20-1; size: few; J: TRBJ1-3; D: .; CDR3: CSARDKGLSGNTIYF; DNA: TGCAGTGCTAGAGATAAGGGGCTTTCTGGAAACACCATATATTTT
V: TRBV29-1; size: many; J: TRBJ2-7; D: TRBD1; CDR3: CSAQGQEDYEQYF; DNA: TGCAGCGCCCAGGGACAGGAAGACTACGAGCAGTACTTC
V: TRBV4-1; size: many; J: TRBJ1-1; D: .; CDR3: CASSPLSSKEAFF; DNA: TGCGCCAGCAGCCCACTCTCTTCGAAGGAAGCTTTCTTT
V: TRBV4-1; size: few; J: TRBJ1-5; D: .; CDR3: CASSQDRGHNQPQHF; DNA: TGCGCCAGCAGCCAAGACAGGGGTCACAATCAGCCCCAGCATTTT
V: TRBV28; size: .; J: TRBJ2-3; D: .; CDR3: CASARGGANTQYF; DNA: TGTGCCAGCGCCAGGGGCGGCGCAAATACGCAGTATTTT
V: TRBV20-1; size: few; J: TRBJ2-7; D: .; CDR3: CSARDGRTASSSYEQYF; DNA: TGCAGTGCTAGAGATGGTCGGACAGCGTCGAGCTCCTACGAGCAGTACTTC
V: TRBV9; size: .; J: TRBJ1-1; D: .; CDR3: CASSPSDYSLALF; DNA: TGTGCCAGCAGCCCCTCCGATTACAGTCTCGCTCTCTTT
V: TRBV11-2; size: few; J: TRBJ1-1; D: .; CDR3: CASSFGGSGNTEAFF; DNA: TGTGCCAGCAGCTTTGGAGGCTCGGGGAACACTGAAGCTTTCTTT